This record looks at one T cell receptor beta chain sequence and its context. These data are taken from a study of blood T cell repertoires in COVID-19. Study information: COVID-19 samples from acute and convalescent phases originated in the United States, Italy and Spain. In each case, the material was cDNA or gDNA derived from T cells, B-cell-depleted T cells, or PBMCs.

In the original workflow: Cell counts per sample came from amplifying reference gene primers. Sequencing used immunoSEQ multiplex PCR; TCRdb keeps in-frame clones, though not all of them. That table supplies the V and J calls and clone size; D and trimming were determined from the DNA. The table lists roughly 55,000 clones, around 83% of them singletons. The J segment lost 0 bases and the V segment lost 3 bases, leaving 6 bases of the junction unmatched. This CDR3 has 19 residues. CDR1 is MGHRA, CDR2 YSYEKL, per germline. Sequencing was performed on peripheral blood. This chain links TRBV4-1 with TRBJ2-2, with TRBD2 matching over 14 bases. The clonotype was recovered from a man between 65 and 85 years old with active COVID-19. CDR3 sequence: CASSHTGTSGGANTGELFF. CDR3 DNA: TGCGCCAGCAGCCACACCGGGACTAGCGGGGGAGCGAACACCGGGGAGCTGTTTTTT.